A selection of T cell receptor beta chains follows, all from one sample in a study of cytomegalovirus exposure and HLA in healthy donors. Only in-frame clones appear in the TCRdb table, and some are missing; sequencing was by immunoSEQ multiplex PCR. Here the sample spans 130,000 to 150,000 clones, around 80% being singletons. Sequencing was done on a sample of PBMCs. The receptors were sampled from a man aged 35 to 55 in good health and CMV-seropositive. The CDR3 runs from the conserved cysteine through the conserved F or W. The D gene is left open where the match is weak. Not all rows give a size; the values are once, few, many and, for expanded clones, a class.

DNA: TGTGCCAGCAACTCGGGGATAAACTATGGCTACACCTTC
CDR3: CASNSGINYGYTF
V: TRBV7-2
size: NA
J: TRBJ1-2
D: NA

DNA: TGTGCCAGTAGTATCTTGTCCCTCGGACTAGCGGGGAACAATGAGCAGTTCTTC
CDR3: CASSILSLGLAGNNEQFF
V: TRBV19
size: NA
J: TRBJ2-1
D: TRBD2

DNA: TGTGCCAGCAGCTTAGGCCAGGACTACGAGCAGTACTTC
CDR3: CASSLGQDYEQYF
V: TRBV7-8
size: NA
J: TRBJ2-7
D: NA

DNA: TGTGCCAGCAGTCCAGACAGGGGCAGTGGCTACACCTTC
CDR3: CASSPDRGSGYTF
V: TRBV6-6
size: NA
J: TRBJ1-2
D: TRBD1

DNA: TGCGCCAGCAGCTTGGGAATGACTAGCGGGAGTTCCTATTACGACGAGCAGTACTTC
CDR3: CASSLGMTSGSSYYDEQYF
V: TRBV5-1
size: NA
J: TRBJ2-7
D: TRBD2

DNA: TGTGCCAGCAGCTCACGGGACAGGAGGTACGAGCAGTACTTC
CDR3: CASSSRDRRYEQYF
V: TRBV7-2
size: NA
J: TRBJ2-7
D: TRBD1

DNA: TGTGCCAGCAGTTCCCACAATAACAATGAGCAGTTCTTC
CDR3: CASSSHNNNEQFF
V: TRBV27
size: once
J: TRBJ2-1
D: NA

DNA: TGTGCCTGGAGTCCGGGACAGGGCCGGAATGAAAAACTGTTTTTT
CDR3: CAWSPGQGRNEKLFF
V: TRBV30
size: NA
J: TRBJ1-4
D: TRBD1

DNA: TGTGCCAGCAGCTTAGGGACAGGGGCGAACTCTGGAAACACCATATATTTT
CDR3: CASSLGTGANSGNTIYF
V: TRBV7-9
size: NA
J: TRBJ1-3
D: TRBD1

DNA: TGTGCCAGCAGTTACTCCCGGTGGGACAGGGGCTACGAGCAGTACTTC
CDR3: CASSYSRWDRGYEQYF
V: TRBV6-6
size: few
J: TRBJ2-7
D: TRBD1

DNA: TGTGCCAGCTCACCACTCCAGATTAGACAGAATGAAAAACTGTTTTTT
CDR3: CASSPLQIRQNEKLFF
V: TRBV18
size: NA
J: TRBJ1-4
D: NA

DNA: TGTGCCAGCAGCGTATCTAGCGGACCGAACACCGGGGAGCTGTTTTTT
CDR3: CASSVSSGPNTGELFF
V: TRBV9
size: NA
J: TRBJ2-2
D: TRBD2

DNA: TGCGCCAGCAGCCCAGGGACAGGGAGGAACTACGAGCAGTACTTC
CDR3: CASSPGTGRNYEQYF
V: TRBV5-1
size: few
J: TRBJ2-7
D: TRBD1

DNA: TGTGCCAGCAGCTTAGGGGGCGGGGGCCAGTCACCCCTCCACTTT
CDR3: CASSLGGGGQSPLHF
V: TRBV7-2
size: NA
J: TRBJ1-6
D: NA

DNA: TGCGCCAGCAGATGGGGACAGACGAACACCGGGGAGCTGTTTTTT
CDR3: CASRWGQTNTGELFF
V: TRBV5-1
size: NA
J: TRBJ2-2
D: TRBD1

DNA: TGTGCCAGCTCACCACAGGGACAGGGGTATTCCTACGAGCAGTACTTC
CDR3: CASSPQGQGYSYEQYF
V: TRBV18
size: NA
J: TRBJ2-7
D: TRBD1

DNA: TGTGCCAGCAGCCTGGGGACTGCTGGCGCCTACAATGAGCAGTTCTTC
CDR3: CASSLGTAGAYNEQFF
V: TRBV4-2
size: NA
J: TRBJ2-1
D: NA

DNA: TGTGCCAGCAGCTTCGTACAGGGGTTAAGCACAGATACGCAGTATTTT
CDR3: CASSFVQGLSTDTQYF
V: TRBV11-2
size: NA
J: TRBJ2-3
D: TRBD1

DNA: TGTGCCAGCTCACCAAGCGGACAGAGAAACAATGAGCAGTTCTTC
CDR3: CASSPSGQRNNEQFF
V: TRBV18
size: NA
J: TRBJ2-1
D: NA

DNA: TGCGCCAGCAGCCAAGAGGCGGGGCGGTTATATAATTCACCCCTCCACTTT
CDR3: CASSQEAGRLYNSPLHF
V: TRBV4-3
size: NA
J: TRBJ1-6
D: NA

DNA: TGTGCCAGCAGGTCGTCTGGGGCCAACGTCCTGACTTTC
CDR3: CASRSSGANVLTF
V: TRBV7-9
size: NA
J: TRBJ2-6
D: NA

DNA: TGTGCCAGCAGTGCCTCGGAGGGGGCGCGAGATACGCAGTATTTT
CDR3: CASSASEGARDTQYF
V: TRBV2
size: NA
J: TRBJ2-3
D: NA

DNA: TGCGCCAGCAGCTTCCGCGATTCTTATGGCTACACCTTC
CDR3: CASSFRDSYGYTF
V: TRBV5-1
size: NA
J: TRBJ1-2
D: NA

DNA: TGCGCCAGCAGCCCAAACAGGGTGAGCACCGGGGAGCTGTTTTTT
CDR3: CASSPNRVSTGELFF
V: TRBV5-1
size: NA
J: TRBJ2-2
D: NA

DNA: TGCGCCAGCAGCTGGACAGGGGGGACAGATACGCAGTATTTT
CDR3: CASSWTGGTDTQYF
V: TRBV4-3
size: NA
J: TRBJ2-3
D: TRBD1

DNA: TGCGCCAGCAGCTTGGCTAGCGGGGGAAACAATGAGCAGTTCTTC
CDR3: CASSLASGGNNEQFF
V: TRBV5-1
size: NA
J: TRBJ2-1
D: TRBD2

DNA: TGCGCCAGCAGCCAGACGGGGACAGGGCAATCTGAAGCTTTCTTT
CDR3: CASSQTGTGQSEAFF
V: TRBV4-3
size: NA
J: TRBJ1-1
D: TRBD1

DNA: TGTGCCAGCAGTTTAGGTCCGGTCAGGGGCTCCTCTGGGGCCAACGTCCTGACTTTC
CDR3: CASSLGPVRGSSGANVLTF
V: TRBV27
size: once
J: TRBJ2-6
D: NA

DNA: TGTGCCAGCTTCACGTCAGGGCAGGACACTGAAGCTTTCTTT
CDR3: CASFTSGQDTEAFF
V: TRBV18
size: NA
J: TRBJ1-1
D: NA

DNA: TGTGCCAGCGGGACAGGGGGAGATACGCAGTATTTT
CDR3: CASGTGGDTQYF
V: TRBV6-1
size: NA
J: TRBJ2-3
D: TRBD1

DNA: TGTGCCAGCAGTTTCATCGACGGGAGCAATGAGCAGTTCTTC
CDR3: CASSFIDGSNEQFF
V: TRBV27
size: NA
J: TRBJ2-1
D: NA

DNA: TGTGCCAGCAGTGGGAGCTACGAGCAGTACTTC
CDR3: CASSGSYEQYF
V: TRBV25-1
size: NA
J: TRBJ2-7
D: NA

DNA: TGTGCCAGCAGCCTGGGGACAGGGTCCGTTTCCGATACGCAGTATTTT
CDR3: CASSLGTGSVSDTQYF
V: TRBV5-4
size: NA
J: TRBJ2-3
D: TRBD1

DNA: TGTGCCAGCAGTTACGATCTGTTCGGCGGGGAGCTGTTTTTT
CDR3: CASSYDLFGGELFF
V: TRBV6-6
size: NA
J: TRBJ2-2
D: NA

DNA: TGTGCCAGCAGCGGAATGGACAGGGGCGGCGCTGAAGCTTTCTTT
CDR3: CASSGMDRGGAEAFF
V: TRBV7-9
size: NA
J: TRBJ1-1
D: TRBD1

DNA: TGTGCCAGCAGCGTAGCCCTGACTAATGCAGATACGCAGTATTTT
CDR3: CASSVALTNADTQYF
V: TRBV9
size: once
J: TRBJ2-3
D: NA

DNA: TGTGCCAGCATGGAGGGGACAGGTAGATTCCATGAGCAGTTCTTC
CDR3: CASMEGTGRFHEQFF
V: TRBV28
size: once
J: TRBJ2-1
D: TRBD1

DNA: TGTGCCAGCAGCCCCGGGTACGAGCAGTACTTC
CDR3: CASSPGYEQYF
V: TRBV7-9
size: once
J: TRBJ2-7
D: NA

DNA: TGTGCCAGCAGCCAGAGGATTTCACAAGAGACCCAGTACTTC
CDR3: CASSQRISQETQYF
V: TRBV7-9
size: NA
J: TRBJ2-5
D: NA

DNA: TGTGCCTGGAGTGGATTCGGTGAAGCTTTCTTT
CDR3: CAWSGFGEAFF
V: TRBV30
size: NA
J: TRBJ1-1
D: NA

DNA: TGTGCCAGCAGTTTGACAGGGTTAGGGTCTGGAAACACCATATATTTT
CDR3: CASSLTGLGSGNTIYF
V: TRBV6-6
size: NA
J: TRBJ1-3
D: TRBD1

DNA: TGTGCCAGCAGTTACTCGAATGGAAACACCATATATTTT
CDR3: CASSYSNGNTIYF
V: TRBV27
size: NA
J: TRBJ1-3
D: NA

DNA: TGTGCCAGTAGTTTGGGTTCGGGGACTGAAGCTTTCTTT
CDR3: CASSLGSGTEAFF
V: TRBV19
size: NA
J: TRBJ1-1
D: NA

DNA: TGTGCCAGCAGCCAAGGACAGGGAGGGAACATTCAGTACTTC
CDR3: CASSQGQGGNIQYF
V: TRBV7-9
size: NA
J: TRBJ2-4
D: NA

DNA: TGTGCCAGCACCCTCAGGGGGCCGGACAATCAGCCCCAGCATTTT
CDR3: CASTLRGPDNQPQHF
V: TRBV28
size: few
J: TRBJ1-5
D: TRBD1

DNA: TGTGCCAGCAGCTTGGATGGGCTTGAGCAGTTCTTC
CDR3: CASSLDGLEQFF
V: TRBV5-4
size: NA
J: TRBJ2-1
D: NA

DNA: TGTGCCAGCAGCCTCGGACAGGGCAAAAACATTCAGTACTTC
CDR3: CASSLGQGKNIQYF
V: TRBV6-6
size: NA
J: TRBJ2-4
D: TRBD1

DNA: TGCGCCAGCAGACACCCCGACTGGTATGGCTACACCTTC
CDR3: CASRHPDWYGYTF
V: TRBV5-1
size: NA
J: TRBJ1-2
D: NA

DNA: TGTGCCAGCACCGATAAGACAGGGAAGTATGGCTACACCTTC
CDR3: CASTDKTGKYGYTF
V: TRBV7-9
size: NA
J: TRBJ1-2
D: TRBD1

DNA: TGCGCCAGCAGCCAAGGCACAGGGTCCCCCTACGAGCAGTACTTC
CDR3: CASSQGTGSPYEQYF
V: TRBV4-1
size: NA
J: TRBJ2-7
D: NA

DNA: TGTGCCAGCAGCTTGACGGGGAGTACGACTAATGAAAAACTGTTTTTT
CDR3: CASSLTGSTTNEKLFF
V: TRBV7-2
size: once
J: TRBJ1-4
D: NA

DNA: TGTGCCGTAAGGGAGCCCTATGGCTACACCTTC
CDR3: CAVREPYGYTF
V: TRBV2
size: NA
J: TRBJ1-2
D: NA

DNA: TGTGCCAGCAGCTCCCACGGCCCCCTAGCGGCCAATATCTACGAGCAGTACTTC
CDR3: CASSSHGPLAANIYEQYF
V: TRBV7-8
size: once
J: TRBJ2-7
D: TRBD2

DNA: TGTGCCAGCAGCTTACAGGGTGAGGGGGACGAGCAGTACTTC
CDR3: CASSLQGEGDEQYF
V: TRBV7-2
size: NA
J: TRBJ2-7
D: NA